Each of the 9 T cell receptor beta chains below was sequenced from the same sample in a study of blood T cells in healthy people across ages. The use of a sample-barcoded 5' primer and a J-beta primer mix characterized a second PCR of 7 to 11 cycles. MiXCR, run by TCRdb on the 5' RACE reads, gives a single entry per CDR3 protein. This sample has under 850,000 distinct CDR3 sequences, with roughly 35% found just once. Sequencing was carried out using blood. These receptors all come from a young man in good health.

This clonotype has just one count. The chain employs TRBV6-2 or TRBV6-3 and TRBJ1-6; 11 positions agree with TRBD1. Germline CDR1 and CDR2: MNHEY and SVGEGT. This CDR3 is built from 16 residues. The J segment lost 5 bases and the V segment lost 5 bases, leaving 5 bases of the junction unmatched. CDR3 sequence reads: CASSPTGQGDNSPLHF. The CDR3 nucleotides read TGTGCCAGCAGTCCGACGGGACAGGGGGATAATTCACCCCTCCACTTT.

The chain recombines TRBV20-1 with TRBJ2-3; TRBD2 aligns across 8 bases. This CDR3 has 13 residues. Per the germline V gene, CDR1 is DFQATT and CDR2 is SNEGSKA (reference sequence). Trimming cost V 4 bases and J 0 bases; bases outside gene matches: 0. CDR3 loop: CSAIAGSTDTQYF. CDR3 bases: TGCAGTGCTATAGCGGGGAGCACAGATACGCAGTATTTT.

This clonotype has a handful of counts. This chain joins TRBV20-1 and TRBJ2-3; D is possibly TRBD1 or TRBD2 (6 bases each). Germline CDR1 DFQATT, CDR2 SNEGSKA (reference sequence). Between the trimmed V and J ends, which lost 6 bases and 0 bases, there was a span of 16 bases. CDR3 size: 15 residues. Here the CDR3 DNA reads TGCAGTGCGAGGGGGGCGGGACCAAGCACAGATACGCAGTATTTT. Its translation: CSARGAGPSTDTQYF.

This clonotype has only one observation. J is TRBJ1-5 and V is TRBV2, with D uncertain. CDR3 size: 12 residues. Germline CDR1 reads SNHLY; CDR2 reads FYNNEI. The V end was cut by 4 bases, the J end by 4 bases, with 5 bases between. DNA of the CDR3: TGTGCCAGCAGTGTTATGAATCAGCCCCAGCATTTT. It codes for CASSVMNQPQHF.

The chain recombines TRBV19 with TRBJ1-2, with 8 bases lining up with TRBD1. Trimming took 7 bases from V and 2 from J; bases not matched to a gene: 3. This CDR3 contains 13 residues. CDR1 is LNHDA, CDR2 SQIVND, per germline (reference sequence). CDR3 DNA: TGTGCCAGTAAGCCAGGGGGCAACTATGGCTACACCTTC. Residues: CASKPGGNYGYTF.

In this sample, this clonotype turned up many times. The chain joins TRBV14 to TRBJ2-5, with D unresolved. Germline-derived CDR1 and CDR2 are SGHDN and FVKESK. The CDR3 spans 13 residues. V lost 0 bases and J 2 bases, leaving 4 bases between the germline ends. The CDR3 sequence: CASSQELQETQYF. CDR3 in DNA: TGTGCCAGCAGCCAAGAACTACAAGAGACCCAGTACTTC.

The rearrangement links TRBV5-1 to TRBJ2-7; maybe TRBD2 (6 bases). There are 14 residues in the CDR3. The germline V gene has CDR1 SGHRS and CDR2 YFSETQ. V shed 6 bases and J shed 7 bases, with 20 bases lying between them. This chain's CDR3 is CASNPRGYGDEQYF. As DNA, the CDR3 is TGCGCCAGCAATCCGCGGGGATATGGGGATGAGCAGTACTTC.

This clonotype was seen a handful of times. This rearrangement joins TRBV4-3 to TRBJ1-2; maybe TRBD1 (6 bases). The CDR3 is 17 amino acids. The germline gives CDR1 LGHNA, CDR2 YSLEER. V lost 0 bases, J lost 8 bases, and 22 bases lay in between. This chain's CDR3 is CASSQDHESGRGVGYTF. CDR3 coding DNA: TGCGCCAGCAGCCAAGATCATGAGTCGGGCAGGGGAGTAGGCTACACCTTC.

The rearrangement joins TRBV4-3 to TRBJ2-2; either TRBD1 or TRBD2 may fit D (6 bases each). This CDR3 is 15 amino acids long. The germline CDR1 and CDR2 sequences are LGHNA and YSLEER. The V end was cut by 8 bases, the J end by 5 bases, with 18 bases between. CDR3 coding DNA: TGCGCCAGCTCCGGGGGCGGGGTGTTGACCGGGGAGCTGTTTTTT. Protein: CASSGGGVLTGELFF.